This T cell receptor beta chain appears in the sequencing data of a study of siplizumab effects on memory and regulatory T cells. General study results and limits: Reactions containing siplizumab showed mappable alloreactive CD4+ clones averaging roughly 67% Treg-derived, versus roughly 30% in controls. In the presence of siplizumab, alloreactive sequences traceable to unstimulated CD4+ memory cells were significantly reduced. The apparent diversity of naive T cells exceeded that of memory cells, and naive T cells seemed to make a major contribution to the alloresponse.

Concerning this clone: Antigen specificity is unknown.

Profiled with immunoSEQ multiplex PCR; TCRdb holds only in-frame clones, not every one. The table lists 94,000 or so clones, 93% of them singletons. CDR1 SGHRS and CDR2 YFSETQ come from the germline V gene. With 2 bases clipped from V and 2 bases from J, the junction kept 5 bases outside the gene matches. The CDR3 is made up of 15 amino acids. The sequence came from a human donor in good health. Sequenced: CD8+ T cells sorted from blood. The J gene is TRBJ2-7, the V gene TRBV5-1; 9 bases fit TRBD1. CDR3 sequence (DNA): TGCGCCAGCAGCTTACAAGACAGGGGGACCTACGAGCAGTACTTC. It translates to CASSLQDRGTYEQYF.